Below, one T cell receptor (beta chain) is given with its context. The clone's antigen remains unknown. The sample holds no much larger clone one base away, and base qualities are not on file. Participants in the prospective study were enrolled through a virtual design, were aged roughly 18 to 100 years, and lived in roughly 24 United States geographic areas. In the prospective study, participants were assigned to cohorts based on the clinical history participants reported in a screening survey and a study questionnaire. For ImmuneRACE Cohort 3, a participant was defined as recovered based on two consecutive negative NP/OP PCR tests, clearance by a healthcare professional, or resolution of symptoms. In the prospective study, whole blood, serum and a nasopharyngeal or oropharyngeal swab were collected from each participant by mobile phlebotomists. Over a roughly 2-month period, participants in the prospective study had the option of providing additional blood draws and questionnaires. Before DNA extraction, blood samples from the prospective study were shipped at room temperature or frozen.

These data are taken from a study of blood T cell repertoires in COVID-19 (dated by TCRdb to 2018 to 2020). About the study as a whole: The collaborator samples originated in the United States, Italy and Spain and spanned the acute and convalescent phases of COVID-19. The material from the prospective study consisted of cDNA or gDNA derived from T cells, B-cell-depleted T cells, or PBMCs. Deeply sampled blood TCRbeta repertoires from subjects exposed to, actively infected with, or recovered from COVID-19 were included in the dataset. The repertoires were released in a freely available public database meant as a resource for research on the immune response to SARS-CoV-2. Samples were obtained from the ongoing ImmuneRACE study (first 160 participants) and from 1,254 subjects provided by 6 global collaborators. The sample metadata nearly always contained a de-identified subject ID, COVID-19 status, age in years and sex. Where available, HLA class I and class II types were obtained from metadata supplied by the sample provider rather than from assay-based typing. What the work shows at the level of the full study, not this receptor alone: How much clinical and demographic metadata was included differed by source and by participant, and the metadata was provided uncurated.

TCRbeta CDR3 regions were amplified from genomic DNA by means of the immunoSEQ Assay, a bias-controlled multiplex PCR. The authors' analysis ran thus. The number of nucleated cells in each sample was estimated from the amplification of reference gene primers within the assay. Sequence reads were collapsed and filtered to measure the absolute abundance of every unique TCRbeta CDR3 rearrangement. For each sample, productive Simpson clonality was calculated by taking the square root of Simpson's diversity index across productive rearrangements. TCRdb mirrors the immuneACCESS table, restricted to in-frame sequences. Some clones are absent from its copies; in checked studies, under half trace to an unresolved V gene, and the reason for the others is unknown. V and J calls and clone size are as listed in that table; D and trimming were resolved from the DNA. Counted in this sample were some 380,000 clones; about 87% of them appeared once. Roughly 1.4% of the sample lies in the top ten.

The TCR comes from a young man who had recovered from COVID-19. Sequenced: PBMCs or T cells enriched from blood (not recorded which).

The DNA is TGTGCCAGCAGCGATAGCGGGGGGGCCCCCGCAGATACGCAGTATTTT. Translated, this gives CASSDSGGAPADTQYF. The chain is made from TRBV9 and TRBJ2-3, with 11 bases matching TRBD2. Trimmed from V: 3 bases; trimmed from J: 4 bases; junction bases lacking a gene match: 7. From the cysteine up to the phenylalanine, the CDR3 has a length of 16 residues. Only the CDR3 portion is preserved as DNA: 48 bases, with reading frame beginning at the first base. CDR1 SGDLS and CDR2 YYNGEE are derived from the germline V gene.